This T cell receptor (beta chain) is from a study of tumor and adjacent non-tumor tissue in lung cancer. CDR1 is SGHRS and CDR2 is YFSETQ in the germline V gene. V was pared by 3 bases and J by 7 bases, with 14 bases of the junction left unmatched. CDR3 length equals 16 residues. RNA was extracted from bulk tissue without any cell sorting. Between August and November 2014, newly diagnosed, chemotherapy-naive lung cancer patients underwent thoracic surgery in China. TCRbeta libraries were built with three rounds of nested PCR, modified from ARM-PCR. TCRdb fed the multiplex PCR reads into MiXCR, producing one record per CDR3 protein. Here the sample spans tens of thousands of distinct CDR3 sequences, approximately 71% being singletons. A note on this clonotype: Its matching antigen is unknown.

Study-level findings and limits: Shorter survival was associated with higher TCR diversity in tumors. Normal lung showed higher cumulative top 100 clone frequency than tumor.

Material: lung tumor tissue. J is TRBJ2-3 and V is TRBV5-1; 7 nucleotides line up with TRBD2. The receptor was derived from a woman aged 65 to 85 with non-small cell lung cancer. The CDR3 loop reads CASSSLPSGSTNTQYF. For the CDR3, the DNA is TGCGCCAGCAGCTCTCTTCCTAGCGGATCGACAAATACGCAGTATTTT.